These 7 T cell receptor beta chains were all obtained from the same sample, sequenced in a study of control samples from healthy donors and cancer patients. The assay was immunoSEQ multiplex PCR, and TCRdb's table has in-frame clones only and misses some. The top ten hold around 1.9% of the sample, which has about 54,000 clones, approximately 95% seen once. The sequenced sample consisted of blood. The receptors here all came from a woman aged 25 to 45 in good health.

The chain is built from TRBV2 and TRBJ2-7; a possible D gene is TRBD2 (5 bases). This CDR3 has 14 residues. Germline values: CDR1 SNHLY, CDR2 FYNNEI. Trimming left V 8 bases short and J 2 bases short, with 16 bases between. CDR3 residues: CASALFSGAYEQYF. The CDR3 DNA follows: TGTGCCAGCGCCCTTTTCTCCGGGGCCTACGAGCAGTACTTC.

This chain uses TRBV5-6 with TRBJ1-1, with D possibly TRBD1 on 5 matching bases. CDR3 size: 12 residues. The ends were cut back, 4 bases at V and 4 bases at J, with 8 bases in the middle. Germline V gene data show CDR1 as SGHDT and CDR2 as YYEEEE. The CDR3 DNA reads as TGTGCCAGCAGCCCGGGGGGCACTGAAGCTTTCTTT. Its protein is CASSPGGTEAFF. The whole variable domain, filled in from reference TRBV5-6 and TRBJ1-1, reads DAGVTQSPTHLIKTRGQQVTLRCSPKSGHDTVSWYQQALGQGPQFIFQYYEEEERQRGNFPDRFSGHQFPNYSSELNVNALLLGDSALYLCASSPGGTEAFFGQGTRLTVV.

This clone showed up just once. This rearrangement joins TRBV2 to TRBJ2-1; TRBD2 agrees at 9 bases. This CDR3 is 17 amino acids long. CDR1 is SNHLY and CDR2 is FYNNEI in the germline V gene. V was clipped by 4 bases and J by 5 bases; unmatched bases: 12. The CDR3 DNA reads as TGTGCCAGCAGTGCTAGCGGGACCAGCGCGAGGCACAATGAGCAGTTCTTC. It is translated as CASSASGTSARHNEQFF.

V usage is TRBV27 and J usage is TRBJ1-1, with D perhaps matching TRBD1 (5 bases). The germline gives CDR1 MNHEY, CDR2 SMNVEV (reference sequence). The CDR3 spans 14 residues. Deletions cut 4 bases from V and 4 bases from J, with 13 bases between. CDR3 in amino acids: CASSYSQVRTEAFF. The CDR3 coding sequence is TGTGCCAGCAGTTACTCACAGGTTCGCACTGAAGCTTTCTTT.

The chain joins TRBV27 to TRBJ2-3; TRBD2 matches at 14 bases. Unmatched junction bases numbered 2, after V lost 0 bases and J lost 3 bases. The CDR3 loop spans 17 amino acids. Looked up from germline, CDR1 is MNHEY and CDR2 is SMNVEV (reference sequence). This chain's CDR3 is CASSLSRTSGGTDTQYF. The CDR3 DNA sequence: TGTGCCAGCAGTTTATCCCGGACTAGCGGGGGGACAGATACGCAGTATTTT.

J is TRBJ1-2 and V is TRBV2, with 8 bases matching TRBD1. The CDR3 has 14 amino acids. V lost 6 bases to trimming and J lost 4 bases; unmatched junction nucleotides: 7. CDR1 and CDR2 from the germline V gene are SNHLY and FYNNEI. The CDR3 here is CASRGRDRSYGYTF. The CDR3 coding sequence is TGTGCCAGCAGGGGAAGGGACAGGTCCTATGGCTACACCTTC.

The CDR3 DNA reads as TGTGCCAGCATGAAGGGGGGGTCTGGCGAAAAACTGTTTTTT. Amino acids: CASMKGGSGEKLFF. The chain combines TRBV2 with TRBJ1-4, with D tentatively TRBD1 (6 bases). There are 14 residues in the CDR3. CDR1 and CDR2 from the germline V gene are SNHLY and FYNNEI. The V end was cut by 7 bases, the J end by 8 bases, with 17 bases between.